This T cell receptor beta chain was retrieved from a study of post-analysis software for immune sequencing data. Study-wide background: Progressive-relapsing, secondary progressive and relapsing-remitting multiple sclerosis were among the disease courses included. Study conclusions and caveats: Five or six TRBV segments were significantly more frequent in patients than in controls. TRBV5-6, TRBV5-1 and TRBV20-1 were among these segments. Controls significantly exceeded multiple sclerosis patients in normalized Chao1 diversity.

V lost 3 bases and J lost 7, with 14 bases in between. The CDR3 spans 14 residues. Per germline, CDR1 SGHKS and CDR2 YYEKEE (reference sequence). The TCR beta cDNA libraries contained unique molecular identifiers. A population of roughly 0.9 to 11 million T cells gave rise to approximately 500,000 cDNA molecules. TCRdb reanalysed the PCR reads using MiXCR and keeps one entry per CDR3 protein. The sample contains 380,000 or so distinct CDR3 sequences, less than 40% of which appear only once. This clonotype was picked up a small number of times. Its target is not known. The receptor's source is a girl between 10 and 17 years old with multiple sclerosis. This chain connects TRBV5-5 to TRBJ2-1; possible D gene TRBD1, 5 bases. The sequencing sample was made of blood. The CDR3 sequence is CASSSTWGLNEQFF. The CDR3 coding sequence is TGTGCCAGCAGCTCGACCTGGGGCCTAAATGAGCAGTTCTTC. The whole variable domain, remainder taken from reference TRBV5-5 and TRBJ2-1, is DAGVTQSPTHLIKTRGQQVTLRCSPISGHKSVSWYQQVLGQGPQFIFQYYEKEERGRGNFPDRFSARQFPNYSSELNVNALLLGDSALYLCASSSTWGLNEQFFGPGTRLTVL.